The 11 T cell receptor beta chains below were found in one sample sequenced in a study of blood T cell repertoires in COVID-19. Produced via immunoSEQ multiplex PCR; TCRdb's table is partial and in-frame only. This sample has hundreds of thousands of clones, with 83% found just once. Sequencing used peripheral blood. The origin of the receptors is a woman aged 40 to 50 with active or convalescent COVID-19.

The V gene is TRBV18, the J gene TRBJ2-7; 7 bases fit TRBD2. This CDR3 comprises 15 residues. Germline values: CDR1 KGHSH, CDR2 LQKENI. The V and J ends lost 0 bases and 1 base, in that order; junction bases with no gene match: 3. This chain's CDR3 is CASSPPRGGSYEQYF. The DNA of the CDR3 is TGTGCCAGCTCACCACCGAGGGGAGGGTCCTACGAGCAGTACTTC.

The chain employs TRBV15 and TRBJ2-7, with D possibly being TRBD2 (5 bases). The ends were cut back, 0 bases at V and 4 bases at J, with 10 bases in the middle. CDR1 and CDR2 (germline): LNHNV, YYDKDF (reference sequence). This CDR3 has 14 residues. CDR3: CATSRDRGLYEQYF. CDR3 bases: TGTGCCACCAGCAGAGATCGGGGATTATACGAGCAGTACTTC. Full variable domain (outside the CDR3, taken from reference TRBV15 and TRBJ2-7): DAMVIQNPRYQVTQFGKPVTLSCSQTLNHNVMYWYQQKSSQAPKLLFHYYDKDFNNEADTPDNFQSRRPNTSFCFLDIRSPGLGDTAMYLCATSRDRGLYEQYFGPGTRLTVT.

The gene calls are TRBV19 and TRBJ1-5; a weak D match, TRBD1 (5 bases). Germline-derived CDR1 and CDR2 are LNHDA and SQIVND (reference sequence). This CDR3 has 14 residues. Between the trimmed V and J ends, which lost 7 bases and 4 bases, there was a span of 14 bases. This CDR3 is CASISGGWNQPQHF. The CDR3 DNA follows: TGTGCCAGTATATCGGGGGGGTGGAATCAGCCCCAGCATTTT.

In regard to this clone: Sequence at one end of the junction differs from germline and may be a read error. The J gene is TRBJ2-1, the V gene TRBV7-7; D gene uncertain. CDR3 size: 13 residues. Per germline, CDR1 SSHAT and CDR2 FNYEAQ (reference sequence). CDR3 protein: CASSFGPVDEQFF. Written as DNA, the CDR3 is TGTGCTAGCAGCTTTGGCCCCGTCGATGAGCAGTTCTTC.

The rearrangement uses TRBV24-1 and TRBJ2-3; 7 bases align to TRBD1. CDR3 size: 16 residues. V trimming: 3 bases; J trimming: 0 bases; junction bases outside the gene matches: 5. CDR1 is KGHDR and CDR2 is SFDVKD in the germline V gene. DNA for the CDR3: TGTGCCACCAGTGATACAGGGGCCTCTAGCACAGATACGCAGTATTTT. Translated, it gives CATSDTGASSTDTQYF.

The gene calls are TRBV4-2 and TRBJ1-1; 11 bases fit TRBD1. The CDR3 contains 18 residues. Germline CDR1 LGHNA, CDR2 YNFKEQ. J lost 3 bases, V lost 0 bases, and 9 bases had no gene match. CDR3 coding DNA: TGTGCCAGCAGCCAAGATACCTCCGGGACAGGGGGATACACTGAAGCTTTCTTT. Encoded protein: CASSQDTSGTGGYTEAFF.

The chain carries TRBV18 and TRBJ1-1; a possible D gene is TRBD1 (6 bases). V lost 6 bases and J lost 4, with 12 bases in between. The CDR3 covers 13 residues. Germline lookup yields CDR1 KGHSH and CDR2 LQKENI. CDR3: CASSQTGFTEAFF. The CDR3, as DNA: TGTGCCAGCTCCCAGACAGGATTCACTGAAGCTTTCTTT.

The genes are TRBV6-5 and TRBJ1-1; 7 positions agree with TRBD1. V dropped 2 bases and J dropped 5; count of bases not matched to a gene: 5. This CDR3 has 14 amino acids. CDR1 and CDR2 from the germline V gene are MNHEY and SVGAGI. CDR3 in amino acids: CASSYGQGVTEAFF. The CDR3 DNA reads TGTGCCAGCAGTTACGGGCAGGGGGTAACTGAAGCTTTCTTT.

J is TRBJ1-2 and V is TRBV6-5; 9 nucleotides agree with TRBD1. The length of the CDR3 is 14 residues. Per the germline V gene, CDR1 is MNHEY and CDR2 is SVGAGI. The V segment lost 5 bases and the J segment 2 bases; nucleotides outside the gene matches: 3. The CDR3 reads CASSLGQGNYGYTF. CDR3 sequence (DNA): TGTGCCAGCAGTCTTGGACAGGGGAACTATGGCTACACCTTC.

CDR3 sequence reads: CASSSFGGNYNEQFF. CDR3 DNA: TGTGCCAGCAGCTCGTTCGGGGGGAACTACAATGAGCAGTTCTTC. The chain carries TRBV11-3 and TRBJ2-1, with TRBD2 matching 7 bases. From germline, CDR1 is SGHNT and CDR2 YENEEA. V dropped 4 bases and J dropped 3; count of bases not matched to a gene: 6. The CDR3 is 15 residues long.

In DNA, the CDR3 is TGTGCCAGCAGTGAGGACAGGGTTGACACCATATATTTT. It encodes CASSEDRVDTIYF. The genes are TRBV6-1 and TRBJ1-3; 8 bases agree with TRBD1. CDR3 size: 13 residues. V trimming: 3 bases; J trimming: 8 bases; junction bases outside the gene matches: 3. Germline loops: CDR1 MNHNS, CDR2 SASEGT.